This is a list of T cell receptor beta chains from one sample in a study of post-analysis software for immune sequencing data. MiXCR, applied by TCRdb to the PCR reads, yields one record per CDR3 protein. The sample contains 700,000 to 900,000 distinct CDR3 sequences, around 46% of which appear only once. Sequencing was performed on blood. These receptors were obtained from a girl aged 10-17 years with multiple sclerosis. Both conserved end residues are part of each CDR3. A D gene is named only where the DNA matches it firmly. Rows may omit the clone size; those that give it use once, few, many or a size class.

>NA|TRBJ2-5|NA|TRBV29-1
CSVEGSWRDLQETQYF
TGCAGCGTTGAGGGTTCATGGCGAGATCTGCAAGAGACCCAGTACTTC
>TRBD2|TRBJ2-1|few|TRBV20-1
CSASISGRVSMFF
TGCAGTGCTAGTATTAGCGGGAGGGTTAGTATGTTCTTC
>NA|TRBJ1-1|few|TRBV29-1
CSAVGQSRPGAFF
TGCAGCGCCGTCGGACAGTCACGGCCAGGGGCTTTCTTT
>TRBD2|TRBJ2-5|NA|TRBV28
CASSFGRLAGVRYF
TGTGCCAGCAGTTTTGGTCGGCTAGCGGGGGTTCGGTACTTC
>NA|TRBJ1-2|once|TRBV5-1
CASSQGIGYTF
TGCGCCAGCAGTCAGGGGATCGGCTACACCTTC
>TRBD2|TRBJ2-1|NA|TRBV5-1
CASSLVAGLAGVSFDNEQFF
TGCGCCAGCAGCTTGGTGGCCGGACTAGCGGGAGTTAGTTTTGACAATGAGCAGTTCTTC
>NA|TRBJ2-5|many|TRBV5-6
CASSLGSSQETQYF
TGTGCCAGCAGCTTGGGGAGCAGCCAAGAGACCCAGTACTTC
>TRBD2|TRBJ2-1|NA|TRBV27
CASKILGLAGNEQFF
TGTGCCAGCAAAATACTGGGACTAGCGGGGAATGAGCAGTTCTTC
>NA|TRBJ2-5|NA|TRBV7-2
CAGSLATGIAVAETQYF
TGTGCCGGCAGCTTAGCTACAGGGATCGCAGTGGCGGAGACCCAGTACTTC
>TRBD1|TRBJ1-5|NA|TRBV20-1
CSALDRGDQPQHF
TGCAGTGCCCTGGACAGGGGTGATCAGCCCCAGCATTTT
>TRBD2|TRBJ2-3|many|TRBV6-5
CASSYLAGAWESVTDTQYF
TGTGCCAGCAGTTACCTAGCGGGAGCGTGGGAGTCTGTCACAGATACGCAGTATTTT
>TRBD1|TRBJ1-3|once|TRBV12-3/TRBV12-4
CASRKQGAQGTIYF
TGTGCCAGCAGGAAACAGGGGGCGCAGGGCACCATATATTTT
>NA|TRBJ2-7|once|TRBV27
CAGSLSGYGAYEQYF
TGTGCCGGCAGTTTATCGGGATATGGGGCCTACGAGCAGTACTTC
>NA|TRBJ2-4|NA|TRBV5-1
CASRESTENIQYF
TGCGCCAGCAGGGAATCGACGGAAAACATTCAGTACTTC
>NA|TRBJ2-4|NA|TRBV6-6
CASSWRATLAREQYF
TGTGCCAGCAGTTGGCGGGCTACCCTTGCTCGGGAGCAGTACTTC
>NA|TRBJ2-1|few|TRBV2
CASSDYGQFF
TGTGCCAGCAGTGACTACGGGCAGTTCTTC
>TRBD1|TRBJ1-1|NA|TRBV12-3/TRBV12-4
CASSLGQGVEAFF
TGTGCCAGCAGTTTAGGACAGGGGGTTGAAGCTTTCTTT
>TRBD2|TRBJ2-7|NA|TRBV6-2/TRBV6-3
CASSPPPGGSGRGLTNEQYF
TGTGCCAGCAGCCCTCCCCCGGGGGGTAGCGGGAGAGGCCTTACGAACGAGCAGTACTTC
>NA|TRBJ1-1|once|TRBV2
CASSEALRGTLNTEAFF
TGTGCCAGCAGTGAAGCGCTTCGGGGGACCCTGAACACTGAAGCTTTCTTT
>NA|TRBJ1-4|NA|TRBV7-9
CASNERGEKLFF
TGTGCCAGCAACGAACGGGGTGAAAAACTGTTTTTT
>TRBD2|TRBJ2-2|few|TRBV3-1
CASRQAGGVNTGELFF
TGTGCCAGCAGACAAGCGGGAGGGGTGAACACCGGGGAGCTGTTTTTT